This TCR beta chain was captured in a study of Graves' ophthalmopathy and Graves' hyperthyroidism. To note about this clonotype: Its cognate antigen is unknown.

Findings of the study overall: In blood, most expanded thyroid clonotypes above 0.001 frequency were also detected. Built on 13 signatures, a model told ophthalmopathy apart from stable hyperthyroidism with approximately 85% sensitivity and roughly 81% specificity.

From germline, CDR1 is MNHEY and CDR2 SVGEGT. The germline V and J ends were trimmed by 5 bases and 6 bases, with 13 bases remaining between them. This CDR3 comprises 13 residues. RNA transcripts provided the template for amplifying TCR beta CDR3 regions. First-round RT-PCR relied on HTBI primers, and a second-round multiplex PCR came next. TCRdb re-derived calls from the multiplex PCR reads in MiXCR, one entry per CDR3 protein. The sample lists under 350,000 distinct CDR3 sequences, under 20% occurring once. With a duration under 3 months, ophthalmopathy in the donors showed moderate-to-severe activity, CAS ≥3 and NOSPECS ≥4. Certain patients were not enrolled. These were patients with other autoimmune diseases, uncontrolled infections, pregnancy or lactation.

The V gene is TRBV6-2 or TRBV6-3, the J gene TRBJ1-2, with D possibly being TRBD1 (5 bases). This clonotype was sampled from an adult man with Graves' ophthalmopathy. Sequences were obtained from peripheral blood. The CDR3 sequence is CASSDTTVDGYTF. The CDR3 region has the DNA TGTGCCAGCAGTGACACGACAGTCGATGGCTACACCTTC.